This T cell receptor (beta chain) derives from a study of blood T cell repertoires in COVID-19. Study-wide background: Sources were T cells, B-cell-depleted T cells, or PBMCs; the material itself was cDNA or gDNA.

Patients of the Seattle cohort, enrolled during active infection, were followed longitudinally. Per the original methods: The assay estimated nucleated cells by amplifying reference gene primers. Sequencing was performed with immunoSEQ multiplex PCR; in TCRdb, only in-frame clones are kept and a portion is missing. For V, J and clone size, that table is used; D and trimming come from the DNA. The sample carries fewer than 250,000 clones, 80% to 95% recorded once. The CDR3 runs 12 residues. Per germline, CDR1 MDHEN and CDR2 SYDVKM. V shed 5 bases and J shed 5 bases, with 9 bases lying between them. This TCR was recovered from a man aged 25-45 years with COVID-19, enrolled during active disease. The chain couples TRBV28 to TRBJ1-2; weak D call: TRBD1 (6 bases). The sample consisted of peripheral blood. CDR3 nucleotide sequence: TGTGCCAGCAGTCCAGGGGATTATGGCTACACCTTC. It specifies CASSPGDYGYTF.